The 19 T cell receptor beta chains given below trace back to one sample, sequenced in a study of PD-1 blockade in classical Hodgkin lymphoma. All trial patients relapsed after autologous stem cell transplantation. Sequencing used immunoSEQ multiplex PCR; TCRdb keeps in-frame clones, though not all of them. Of about 37,000 clones listed, 76% are singletons. The sample here was peripheral blood mononuclear cells (PBMCs), taken at baseline. All receptors derive from a human donor with classical Hodgkin lymphoma.

The chain is built from TRBV7-6 and TRBJ2-1; unclear D gene. CDR1 SGHVS and CDR2 FNYEAQ come from the germline V gene. There are 15 residues in the CDR3. V was pared by 5 bases and J by 2 bases, with 13 bases between. This CDR3 reads CASSGIQNTYNEQFF. The DNA for the CDR3 is TGTGCCAGCAGCGGTATCCAGAACACCTACAATGAGCAGTTCTTC.

The V and J genes are TRBV11-3 and TRBJ2-1; 8 nucleotides line up with TRBD1. Germline V gene data show CDR1 as SGHNT and CDR2 as YENEEA. V lost 4 bases, J lost 4 bases, and 3 bases stayed unmatched. The CDR3 is made up of 14 amino acids. The CDR3 bases are TGTGCCAGCAGCTGGACAGGGACATACAATGAGCAGTTCTTC. Translating it yields CASSWTGTYNEQFF.

In DNA, the CDR3 is TGTGCCAGCAGCTTAACGGCGTATCATAACTACGAGCAGTACTTC. As protein: CASSLTAYHNYEQYF. The chain is built from TRBV7-6 and TRBJ2-7; D is unresolved. Trimming stripped 2 bases from V and 3 bases from J, with 14 bases between. Germline CDR1 and CDR2: SGHVS and FNYEAQ. The CDR3 covers 15 residues.

This sequence joins TRBV2 and TRBJ2-5; tentatively, D is TRBD2 (6 bases). CDR3 length equals 13 residues. V was pared by 6 bases and J by 4 bases, with 12 bases between. CDR1 and CDR2 (germline): SNHLY, FYNNEI. CDR3 in DNA: TGTGCCAGCAGACGGGAGAGCGGAGAGACCCAGTACTTC. This encodes CASRRESGETQYF.

This clone was seen just once. The rearrangement uses TRBV29-1 and TRBJ2-7; 10 bases are a match to TRBD2. Looked up from germline, CDR1 is SQVTM and CDR2 is ANQGSEA. With 3 bases clipped from V and 5 bases from J, the junction kept 7 bases outside the gene matches. This CDR3 is 14 amino acids long. The CDR3 protein is CSVDLAGVENEQYF. Here the CDR3 DNA reads TGCAGCGTTGATCTAGCGGGAGTGGAAAACGAGCAGTACTTC.

This clone was detected a few times. This rearrangement joins TRBV6-6 to TRBJ1-2, with D uncertain. Germline CDR1 and CDR2: MNHNY and SVGAGI (reference sequence). This CDR3 is 11 amino acids long. Trimming took off 5 bases at V and 1 base at J, with 2 bases between the two ends. CDR3 protein: CASSRNYGYTF. The CDR3 DNA follows: TGTGCCAGCAGTCGTAACTATGGCTACACCTTC.

This clone has more than one count but fewer than ten. The rearrangement uses TRBV7-2 and TRBJ2-5; tentative D call: TRBD1 (5 bases). The CDR3 is 15 amino acids. Deletions cut 3 bases from V and 3 bases from J, with 14 bases between. CDR1 and CDR2 from the germline V gene are SGHTA and FQGNSA. The CDR3: CASSFDSIEEETQYF. Here the CDR3 DNA reads TGTGCCAGCAGCTTTGACAGTATAGAGGAAGAGACCCAGTACTTC.

This clone was picked up a small number of times. V and J are TRBV18 and TRBJ2-7; possibly TRBD1 or TRBD2 for D (6 bases each). Trimming removed 5 bases at V and 7 bases at J, with 15 bases between. This CDR3 is 13 amino acids long. Germline lookup yields CDR1 KGHSH and CDR2 LQKENI. The CDR3 DNA reads as TGTGCCAGCTCAGCCACAGGGAGCGGGGAGCAGTACTTC. Translated, it gives CASSATGSGEQYF.

About this clone: This specimen includes other DNA sequences encoding the same CDR3. J is TRBJ1-5 and V is TRBV6-6; perhaps TRBD1 as D (6 bases). The V and J ends lost 8 bases and 6 bases respectively, with 20 bases between them. CDR1 and CDR2 (germline): MNHNY, SVGAGI (reference sequence). The CDR3 covers 15 residues. The CDR3, as DNA: TGTGCCAGCGGAGTGGGACAAACGGACATTCAGCCCCAGCATTTT. It yields the protein CASGVGQTDIQPQHF.

The chain joins TRBV6-1 to TRBJ1-2, with 7 bases fitting TRBD1. The germline V gene encodes CDR1 MNHNS and CDR2 SASEGT. The length of the CDR3 is 14 residues. The J segment lost 4 bases and the V segment lost 6 bases, leaving 8 bases of the junction unmatched. The CDR3 DNA follows: TGTGCCAGCAGAGACAGGGTAAAGTTCTATGGCTACACCTTC. Residues: CASRDRVKFYGYTF.

The rearrangement uses TRBV7-9 and TRBJ2-7; D perhaps matches TRBD2 (5 bases). CDR1 SEHNR and CDR2 FQNEAQ come from the germline V gene (reference sequence). Deletions cut 4 bases from V and 4 bases from J, with 11 bases between. The CDR3 totals 13 residues. The CDR3 region is CASSYGLIYEQYF. CDR3 sequence (DNA): TGTGCCAGCAGCTACGGACTCATTTACGAGCAGTACTTC.

This chain links TRBV15 with TRBJ2-2; 15 bases match TRBD2. CDR3 length equals 16 residues. V was pared by 3 bases and J by 4 bases, with 0 bases of the junction left unmatched. The germline V gene has CDR1 LNHNV and CDR2 YYDKDF (reference sequence). The CDR3 bases are TGTGCCACCAGCAGGGGACTAGCGGGAGGCACCGGGGAGCTGTTTTTT. Its protein product is CATSRGLAGGTGELFF. Full variable domain (missing parts from reference TRBV15 and TRBJ2-2): DAMVIQNPRYQVTQFGKPVTLSCSQTLNHNVMYWYQQKSSQAPKLLFHYYDKDFNNEADTPDNFQSRRPNTSFCFLDIRSPGLGDTAMYLCATSRGLAGGTGELFFGEGSRLTVL.

The chain links TRBV18 to TRBJ2-7; 11 bases align to TRBD1. Germline CDR1 reads KGHSH; CDR2 reads LQKENI. The length of the CDR3 is 15 residues. Germline trimming cut 3 bases from V and 7 bases from J; bases unmatched to any gene: 8. CDR3 in amino acids: CASSPFGQGAQEQYF. The CDR3, as DNA: TGTGCCAGCTCACCGTTCGGACAGGGGGCCCAGGAGCAGTACTTC. Together with reference TRBV18 and TRBJ2-7, the CDR3 gives the full variable domain: NAGVMQNPRHLVRRRGQEARLRCSPMKGHSHVYWYRQLPEEGLKFMVYLQKENIIDESGMPKERFSAEFPKEGPSILRIQQVVRGDSAAYFCASSPFGQGAQEQYFGPGTRLTVT.

The CDR3 DNA follows: TGTGCCAGCAGTGCTGGACAGAACTATGGCTACACCTTC. Its protein is CASSAGQNYGYTF. This rearrangement joins TRBV28 to TRBJ1-2, with D tentatively TRBD1 (6 bases). CDR1 and CDR2 from the germline V gene are MDHEN and SYDVKM. The CDR3 has 13 amino acids. V lost 5 bases and J 2 bases, leaving 9 bases between the germline ends.

The gene calls are TRBV5-6 and TRBJ1-5; D may be TRBD1 (5 bases). The CDR3 loop spans 14 amino acids. Germline V gene sequence: CDR1 SGHDT, CDR2 YYEEEE. V was clipped by 0 bases and J by 2 bases, with 6 bases between them. The CDR3 reads CASSLVGGNQPQHF. CDR3 bases: TGTGCCAGCAGCTTGGTGGGGGGCAATCAGCCCCAGCATTTT.

CDR3 residues: CASSRGQGAPGQYF. Written as DNA, the CDR3 is TGTGCCAGCAGTCGCGGACAGGGGGCGCCGGGGCAGTACTTC. The chain is built from TRBV6-5 and TRBJ2-7; 11 bases are shared with TRBD1. From germline, CDR1 is MNHEY and CDR2 SVGAGI. This CDR3 has 14 residues. Trimming at V came to 5 bases and at J to 9 bases, leaving 9 bases not matched to a gene.

In DNA form, the CDR3 reads TGTGCCAGCAGTATCGGACCGGACAGCTACGAGCAGTACTTC. It specifies CASSIGPDSYEQYF. The chain joins TRBV6-5 to TRBJ2-7; maybe TRBD1 (6 bases). Trimming pared 5 bases from V and 3 bases from J, leaving 14 bases between. CDR3 length: 14 residues. Germline CDR1 and CDR2: MNHEY and SVGAGI.

The gene calls are TRBV2 and TRBJ2-4, with D possibly called TRBD1 or TRBD2 (5 bases each). Trimming pared 8 bases from V and 4 bases from J, leaving 12 bases between. The CDR3 is 13 residues long. CDR1 is SNHLY and CDR2 is FYNNEI in the germline V gene. CDR3 nucleotides: TGTGCCAGCTGGGGACGGCCAAAAAACATTCAGTACTTC. This encodes CASWGRPKNIQYF.

In its sample, this clone was seen a few times. V gene TRBV5-1 combines with J gene TRBJ2-5; D gene unclear. The CDR3 loop spans 13 amino acids. V was cut by 5 bases and J by 5 bases, with 13 bases left in between. CDR1 and CDR2 from the germline V gene are SGHRS and YFSETQ. The CDR3 region has the DNA TGCGCCAGCAGTAACAGTCTAAAGGAGACCCAGTACTTC. Translating it yields CASSNSLKETQYF.